This TCR beta chain was sequenced in a study of memory CD4+ T cells and cytomegalovirus serostatus. Profiled with immunoSEQ multiplex PCR; TCRdb holds only in-frame clones, not every one. The table shows under 50,000 clones, with around 80% occurring only once. Single viable CD3+CD4+CD8-CD45RO+ cells were sorted as the memory CD4+ T cells. From germline, CDR1 is MNHNS and CDR2 SASEGT. The V end lost 8 bases, the J end lost 8 bases, and 12 bases lay between the germline ends. The CDR3 runs 11 residues. This clone was recorded a few times. This chain links TRBV6-1 with TRBJ1-2; D is ambiguous. The source of this sequence is an adult in good health and CMV-seronegative. Sample: memory CD4+ T cells from blood. The CDR3 region has the DNA TGTGCCAGCCAGTCCGGGCACGGCTACACCTTC. Its translation: CASQSGHGYTF.